The next 5 T cell receptor beta chains were all read from a single sample in a study of Ad26.COV2.S vaccination and SARS-CoV-2 variants. Some clones are missing from TCRdb's copy, which holds only in-frame ones; the method was immunoSEQ multiplex PCR. The sample lists fewer than 500,000 clones, 75% to 95% occurring once. Treatment specified: about 20 received Ad26.COV2.S at low or high dose, single or two shots; about 5 received placebo; per-sample allocation not given. The samples date from day 63 after the first vaccine or placebo injection. The specimen comprised peripheral blood, sampled in a trial of Ad26.COV2.S vaccine versus placebo. These receptors originate from a person between 18 and 65 years old who received the Ad26.COV2.S COVID-19 vaccine or a placebo.

The sample holds one count of this clone. The chain employs TRBV5-1 and TRBJ2-7, with D perhaps matching TRBD1 (6 bases). V was shortened by 0 bases and J by 1 base, with 8 bases between the two germline ends. CDR3 length: 14 amino acids. Germline V gives CDR1 SGHRS, CDR2 YFSETQ. CDR3 region: CASSLVGGSYEQYF. CDR3 coding DNA: TGCGCCAGCAGCTTGGTAGGGGGTTCCTACGAGCAGTACTTC.

V is TRBV30 and J is TRBJ1-6; unclear D gene. CDR1 is GTSNPN and CDR2 is SVGIG in the germline V gene (reference sequence). The CDR3 is 13 amino acids. V gave up 4 bases and J gave up 8 bases, with 12 bases separating them. In nucleotides, the CDR3 is TGTGCCTGGAATGAGATTTTGGATTCACCCCTCCACTTT. Amino acid sequence: CAWNEILDSPLHF.

The V gene is TRBV7-2, the J gene TRBJ1-5; a possible D gene is TRBD1 (6 bases). The CDR3 covers 13 residues. Looked up from germline, CDR1 is SGHTA and CDR2 is FQGNSA. V was clipped by 5 bases and J by 6 bases, with 11 bases between them. The CDR3 nucleotides read TGTGCCAGCAGCCCGGAGGGGGGTCAGCCCCAGCATTTT. It is translated as CASSPEGGQPQHF.

The chain joins TRBV29-1 to TRBJ2-2; D is uncertain. The CDR3 runs 11 residues. Germline values: CDR1 SQVTM, CDR2 ANQGSEA. Trimming stripped 7 bases from V and 2 bases from J, with 5 bases between. This CDR3 is CSGSNTGELFF. The CDR3 bases are TGCAGCGGAAGTAACACCGGGGAGCTGTTTTTT.

This chain uses TRBV6-6 with TRBJ1-6; unclear D gene. There are 12 residues in the CDR3. Trimming left V 6 bases short and J 8 bases short, with 8 bases between. Germline V gene data show CDR1 as MNHNY and CDR2 as SVGAGI (reference sequence). The CDR3 here is CASSVSDSPLHF. The CDR3 coding sequence is TGTGCCAGCAGCGTGTCCGATTCACCCCTCCACTTT.